This T cell receptor (beta chain) was documented in a study of cytomegalovirus exposure and HLA in healthy donors. CDR1 and CDR2 (germline): LNHDA, SQIVND (reference sequence). V lost 0 bases, J lost 7 bases, and 10 bases lay in between. The CDR3 loop spans 13 amino acids. With 60 Vbeta and 13 Jbeta primers, the PCR was carried out. Using immunoSEQ multiplex PCR, the repertoire was profiled, and TCRdb retains in-frame clones only, with some absent. The table shows about 200,000 clones, with roughly 80% occurring only once. The chain carries TRBV19 and TRBJ2-7; D uncertain. The receptor comes from a man aged 25-45 years in good health and CMV-seronegative. Sample: PBMCs. DNA of the CDR3: TGTGCCAGTAGTATAGAATCGGGTAAGGAGCAGTACTTC. As protein: CASSIESGKEQYF.